The present T cell receptor (beta chain) was sequenced within a study of blood T cells in healthy people across ages. Details on this clonotype: Its specificity is not known.

Findings and caveats of the study: Diversity of TCR beta correlated strongly with naive T cell percentage. Estimates of diversity drawn from one million T cells were considered underestimates. Lack of knowledge of donor CMV status possibly confounded expanded clonotype changes.

V gave up 0 bases and J gave up 4 bases, with 9 bases separating them. The CDR3 contains 15 residues. Germline V gene sequence: CDR1 LNHNV, CDR2 YYDKDF (reference sequence). A second PCR, run for roughly 7 to 12 cycles, used a sample-barcoded 5' primer plus a J-beta primer mix. TCRdb reprocessed the 5' RACE reads via MiXCR and lists one record per CDR3 protein. The sample includes about 830,000 distinct CDR3 sequences, approximately 65% of them seen just once. The source is a man younger than 45 in good health. The chain is built from TRBV15 and TRBJ2-2; D might be TRBD1 (6 bases). Source material: blood. CDR3 sequence: CATSRDRGTTGELFF. CDR3 sequence (DNA): TGTGCCACCAGCAGAGACAGGGGAACCACCGGGGAGCTGTTTTTT.